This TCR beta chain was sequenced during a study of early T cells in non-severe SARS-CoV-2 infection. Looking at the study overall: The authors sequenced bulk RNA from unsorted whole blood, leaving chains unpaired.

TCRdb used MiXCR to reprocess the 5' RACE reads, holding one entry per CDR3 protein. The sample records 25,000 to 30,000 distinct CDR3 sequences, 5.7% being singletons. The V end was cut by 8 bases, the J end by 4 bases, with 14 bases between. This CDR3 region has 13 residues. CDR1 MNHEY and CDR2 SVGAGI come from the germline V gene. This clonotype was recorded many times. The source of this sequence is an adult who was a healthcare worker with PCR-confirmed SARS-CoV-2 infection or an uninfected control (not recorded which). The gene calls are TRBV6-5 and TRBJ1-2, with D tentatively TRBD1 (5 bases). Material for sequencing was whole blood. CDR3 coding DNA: TGTGCCAGCGGGCGGGGACTAGGCTATGGCTACACCTTC. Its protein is CASGRGLGYGYTF.